Below, 3 T cell receptor beta chains from the same sample are listed, as sequenced in a study of cytomegalovirus exposure and HLA in healthy donors (dated by TCRdb to the late 2010s). Preparation of the library involved the immunoSEQ multiplex PCR assay. For the multiplex PCR, a mixture combining 60 forward primers for TCR Vbeta segments and 13 reverse primers for TCR Jbeta segments was used. In its TCRdb copy, this immuneACCESS table keeps in-frame sequences only and misses some clones. Where compared with another copy, unresolved V genes explain less than half of these, and the others have no known cause. Across this sample there are more than 140,000 clones, with roughly four fifths seen only once. The ten largest account for around 5.4% of the sample. Input material: PBMCs. Receptor source: a man aged 30-40 years in good health and CMV-seropositive.

The genes are TRBV19 and TRBJ2-7; D is possibly TRBD2 (6 bases). Germline CDR1 and CDR2: LNHDA and SQIVND (reference sequence). CDR3 length: 17 amino acids. V lost 6 bases to trimming and J lost 2 bases, with 23 bases between them. The CDR3 loop is CASRKRDSERVAYEQYF. DNA of the CDR3: TGTGCCAGTAGAAAAAGAGACTCGGAGCGGGTGGCCTACGAGCAGTACTTC.

The CDR3 nucleotides read TGTGCCAGCACCCAGCGCGGGGGGGCCACCGGGGAGCTGTTTTTT. Translating it yields CASTQRGGATGELFF. The rearrangement joins TRBV6-6 to TRBJ2-2; TRBD2 matches at 9 bases. V was pared by 7 bases and J by 4 bases, with 7 bases of the junction left unmatched. This CDR3 has 15 amino acids. Germline CDR1 MNHNY, CDR2 SVGAGI (reference sequence).

The sample holds one count of this clone. The genes are TRBV19 and TRBJ2-1; TRBD1 matches 11 bases. This CDR3 contains 15 residues. V was pared by 5 bases and J by 8 bases, with 8 bases of the junction left unmatched. CDR1 is LNHDA, CDR2 SQIVND, per germline (reference sequence). The CDR3 DNA is TGTGCCAGTAGTCTCCGGACAGGGGGCAGGGATGAGCAGTTCTTC. It yields the protein CASSLRTGGRDEQFF.